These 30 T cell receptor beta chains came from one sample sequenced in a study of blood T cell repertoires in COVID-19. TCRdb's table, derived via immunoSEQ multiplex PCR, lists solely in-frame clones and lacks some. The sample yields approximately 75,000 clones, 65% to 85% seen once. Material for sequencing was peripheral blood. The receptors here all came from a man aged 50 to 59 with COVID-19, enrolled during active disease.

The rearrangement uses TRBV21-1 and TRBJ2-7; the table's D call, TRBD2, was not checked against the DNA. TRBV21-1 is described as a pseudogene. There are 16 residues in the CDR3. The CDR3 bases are TGTGCCAGCAGCCCCGCCATCGGGAGGATCTCCTACGAGCAGTACTTC. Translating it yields CASSPAIGRISYEQYF.

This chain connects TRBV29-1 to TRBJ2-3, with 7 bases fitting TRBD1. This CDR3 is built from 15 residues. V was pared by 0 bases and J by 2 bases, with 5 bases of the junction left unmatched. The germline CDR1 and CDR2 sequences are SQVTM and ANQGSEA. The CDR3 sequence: CSVEDERGHTDTQYF. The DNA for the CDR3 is TGCAGCGTTGAAGATGAGAGGGGGCACACAGATACGCAGTATTTT.

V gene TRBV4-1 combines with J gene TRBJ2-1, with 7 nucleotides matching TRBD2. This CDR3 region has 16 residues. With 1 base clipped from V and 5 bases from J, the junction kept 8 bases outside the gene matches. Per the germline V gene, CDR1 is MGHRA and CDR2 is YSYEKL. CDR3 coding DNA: TGCGCCAGCAGCCAAGGTCCGGCTAGCGGAAACAATGAGCAGTTCTTC. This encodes CASSQGPASGNNEQFF.

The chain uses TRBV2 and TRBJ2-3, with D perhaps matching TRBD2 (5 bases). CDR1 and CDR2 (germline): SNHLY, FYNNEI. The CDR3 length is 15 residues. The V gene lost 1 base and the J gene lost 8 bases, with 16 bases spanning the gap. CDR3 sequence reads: CASSEDASSGGTQYF. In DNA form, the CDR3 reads TGTGCCAGCAGTGAAGATGCCTCAAGCGGCGGTACGCAGTATTTT.

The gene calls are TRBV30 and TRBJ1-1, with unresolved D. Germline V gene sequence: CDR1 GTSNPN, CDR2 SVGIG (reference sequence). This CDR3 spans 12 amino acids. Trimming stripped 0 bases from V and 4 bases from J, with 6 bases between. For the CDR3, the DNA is TGTGCCTGGAGTGTAAGGAGCACTGAAGCTTTCTTT. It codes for CAWSVRSTEAFF.

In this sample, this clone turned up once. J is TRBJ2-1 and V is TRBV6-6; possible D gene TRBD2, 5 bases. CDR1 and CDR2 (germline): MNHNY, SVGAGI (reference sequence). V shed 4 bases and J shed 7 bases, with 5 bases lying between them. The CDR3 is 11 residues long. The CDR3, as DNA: TGTGCCAGCAGTTTAGCGAATGAGCAGTTCTTC. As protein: CASSLANEQFF.

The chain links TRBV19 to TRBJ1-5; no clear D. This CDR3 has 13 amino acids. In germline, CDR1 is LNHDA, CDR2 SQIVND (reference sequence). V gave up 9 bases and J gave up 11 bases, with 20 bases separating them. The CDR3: CASVQGSRGSQHF. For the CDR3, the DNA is TGTGCCAGCGTACAAGGATCCCGAGGGTCCCAGCATTTT.

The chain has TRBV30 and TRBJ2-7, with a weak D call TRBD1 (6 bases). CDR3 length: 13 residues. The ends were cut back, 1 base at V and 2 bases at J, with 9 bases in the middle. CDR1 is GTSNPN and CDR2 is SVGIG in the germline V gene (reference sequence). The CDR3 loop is CAWSAGQTYEQYF. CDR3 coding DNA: TGTGCCTGGAGTGCTGGACAGACCTACGAGCAGTACTTC.

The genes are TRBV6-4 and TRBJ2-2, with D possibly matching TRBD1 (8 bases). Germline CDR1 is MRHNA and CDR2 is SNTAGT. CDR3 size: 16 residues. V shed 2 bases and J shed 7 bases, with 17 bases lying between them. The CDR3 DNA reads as TGTGCCAGCAGTGACCGGGGAGGGACAGGAGGCGGGGAGCTGTTTTTT. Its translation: CASSDRGGTGGGELFF.

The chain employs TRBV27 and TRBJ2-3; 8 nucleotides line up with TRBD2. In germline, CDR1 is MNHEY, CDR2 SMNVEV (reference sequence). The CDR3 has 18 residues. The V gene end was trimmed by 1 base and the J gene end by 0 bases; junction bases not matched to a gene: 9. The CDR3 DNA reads TGTGCCAGCAGTTTATTAGGAAAAGCGGGAGCTAGCACAGATACGCAGTATTTT. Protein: CASSLLGKAGASTDTQYF.

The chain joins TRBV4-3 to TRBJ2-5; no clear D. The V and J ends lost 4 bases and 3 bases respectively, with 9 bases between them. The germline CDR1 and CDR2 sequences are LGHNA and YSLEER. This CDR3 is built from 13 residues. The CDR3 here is CASSRSTEETQYF. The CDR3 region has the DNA TGCGCCAGCAGCCGAAGTACGGAAGAGACCCAGTACTTC.

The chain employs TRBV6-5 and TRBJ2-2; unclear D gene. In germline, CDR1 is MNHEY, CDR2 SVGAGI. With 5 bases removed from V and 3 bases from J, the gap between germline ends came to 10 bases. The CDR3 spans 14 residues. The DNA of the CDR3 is TGTGCCAGCAGTCCAGGCACGGACACCGGGGAGCTGTTTTTT. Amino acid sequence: CASSPGTDTGELFF.

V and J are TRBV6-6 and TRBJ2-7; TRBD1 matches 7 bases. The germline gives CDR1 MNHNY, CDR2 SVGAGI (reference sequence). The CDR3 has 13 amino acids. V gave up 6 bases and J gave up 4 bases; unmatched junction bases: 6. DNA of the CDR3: TGTGCCAGCAGCACAGGGACAGCATACGAGCAGTACTTC. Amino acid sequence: CASSTGTAYEQYF.

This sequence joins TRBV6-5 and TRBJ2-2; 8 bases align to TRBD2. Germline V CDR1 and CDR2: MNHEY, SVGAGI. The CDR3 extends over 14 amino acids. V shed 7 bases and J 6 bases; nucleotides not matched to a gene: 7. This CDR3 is CASIGLAGAGELFF. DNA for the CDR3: TGTGCCAGCATCGGACTAGCCGGAGCCGGGGAGCTGTTTTTT.

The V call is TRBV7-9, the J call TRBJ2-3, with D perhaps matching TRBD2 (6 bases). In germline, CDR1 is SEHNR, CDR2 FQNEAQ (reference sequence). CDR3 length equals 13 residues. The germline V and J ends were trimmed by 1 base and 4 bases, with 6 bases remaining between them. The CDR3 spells CASSLGRADTQYF. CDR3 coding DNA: TGTGCCAGCAGCTTAGGGAGGGCAGATACGCAGTATTTT.

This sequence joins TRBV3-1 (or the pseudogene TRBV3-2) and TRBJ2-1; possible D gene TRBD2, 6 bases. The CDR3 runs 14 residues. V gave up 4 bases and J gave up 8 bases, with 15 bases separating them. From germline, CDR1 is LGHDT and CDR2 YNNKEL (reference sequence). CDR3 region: CASSLRMGDYEQFF. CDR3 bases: TGTGCCAGCAGCCTTAGAATGGGGGACTATGAGCAGTTCTTC.

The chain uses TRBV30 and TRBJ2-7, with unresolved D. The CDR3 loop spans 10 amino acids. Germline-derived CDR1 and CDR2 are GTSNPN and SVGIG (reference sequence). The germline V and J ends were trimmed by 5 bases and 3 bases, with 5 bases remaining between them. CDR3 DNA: TGTGCCTGGGCCCTCTACGAGCAGTACTTC. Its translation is CAWALYEQYF.

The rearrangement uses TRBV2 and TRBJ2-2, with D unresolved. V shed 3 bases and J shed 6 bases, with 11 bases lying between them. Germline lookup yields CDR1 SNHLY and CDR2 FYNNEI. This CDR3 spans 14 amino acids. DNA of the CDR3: TGTGCCAGCAGTGAGACTTCTGGGTCCGGGGAGCTGTTTTTT. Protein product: CASSETSGSGELFF.

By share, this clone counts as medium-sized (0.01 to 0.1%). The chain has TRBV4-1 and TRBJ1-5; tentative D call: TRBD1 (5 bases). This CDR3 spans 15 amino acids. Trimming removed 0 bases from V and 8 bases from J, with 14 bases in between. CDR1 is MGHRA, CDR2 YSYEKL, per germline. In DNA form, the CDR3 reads TGCGCCAGCAGCCAAGATTGGGCAGGGTACGAGCCCCAGCATTTT. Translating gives CASSQDWAGYEPQHF.

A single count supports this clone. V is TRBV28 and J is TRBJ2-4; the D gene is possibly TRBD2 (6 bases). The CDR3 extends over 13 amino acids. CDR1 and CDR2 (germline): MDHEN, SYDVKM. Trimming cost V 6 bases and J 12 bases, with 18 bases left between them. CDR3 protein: CASRPGSPSSQYF. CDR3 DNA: TGTGCCAGCAGACCCGGGAGCCCGTCCTCTCAGTACTTC.

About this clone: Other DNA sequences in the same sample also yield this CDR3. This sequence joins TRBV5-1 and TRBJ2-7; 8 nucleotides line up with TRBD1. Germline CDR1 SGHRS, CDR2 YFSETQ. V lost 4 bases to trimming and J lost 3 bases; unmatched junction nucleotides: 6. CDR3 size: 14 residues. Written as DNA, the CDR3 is TGCGCCAGCAGCCGGGACAGGAGTAGCTACGAGCAGTACTTC. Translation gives CASSRDRSSYEQYF.

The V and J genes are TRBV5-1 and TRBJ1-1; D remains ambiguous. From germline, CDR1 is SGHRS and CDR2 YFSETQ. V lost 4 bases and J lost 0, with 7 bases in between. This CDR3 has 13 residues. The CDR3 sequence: CASSPQMNTEAFF. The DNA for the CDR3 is TGCGCCAGCAGCCCACAGATGAACACTGAAGCTTTCTTT. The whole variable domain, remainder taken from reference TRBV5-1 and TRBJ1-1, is KAGVTQTPRYLIKTRGQQVTLSCSPISGHRSVSWYQQTPGQGLQFLFEYFSETQRNKGNFPGRFSGRQFSNSRSEMNVSTLELGDSALYLCASSPQMNTEAFFGQGTRLTVV.

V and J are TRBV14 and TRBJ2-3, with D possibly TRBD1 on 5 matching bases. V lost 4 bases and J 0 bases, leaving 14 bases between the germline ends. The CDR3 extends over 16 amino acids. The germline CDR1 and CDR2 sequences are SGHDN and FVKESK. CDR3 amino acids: CASSRLGPISTDTQYF. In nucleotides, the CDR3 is TGTGCCAGCAGCCGGTTGGGGCCTATCAGCACAGATACGCAGTATTTT. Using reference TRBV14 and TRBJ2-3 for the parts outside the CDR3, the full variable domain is EAGVTQFPSHSVIEKGQTVTLRCDPISGHDNLYWYRRVMGKEIKFLLHFVKESKQDESGMPNNRFLAERTGGTYSTLKVQPAELEDSGVYFCASSRLGPISTDTQYFGPGTRLTVL.

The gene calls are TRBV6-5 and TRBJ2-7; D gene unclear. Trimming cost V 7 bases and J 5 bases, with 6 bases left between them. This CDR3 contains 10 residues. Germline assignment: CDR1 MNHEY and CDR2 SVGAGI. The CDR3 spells CASTLDEQYF. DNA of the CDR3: TGTGCCAGCACCCTTGACGAGCAGTACTTC.

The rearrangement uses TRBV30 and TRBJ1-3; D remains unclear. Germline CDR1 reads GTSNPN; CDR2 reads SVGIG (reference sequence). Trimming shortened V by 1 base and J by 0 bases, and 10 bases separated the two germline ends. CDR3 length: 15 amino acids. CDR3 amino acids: CAWSALIGSGNTIYF. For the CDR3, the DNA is TGTGCCTGGAGTGCCCTTATCGGCTCTGGAAACACCATATATTTT.

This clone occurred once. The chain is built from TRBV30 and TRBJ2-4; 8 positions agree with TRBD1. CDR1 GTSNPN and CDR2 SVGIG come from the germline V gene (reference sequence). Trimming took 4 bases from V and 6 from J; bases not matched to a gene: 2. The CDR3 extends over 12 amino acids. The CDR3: CAWTGGLNIQYF. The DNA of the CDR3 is TGTGCCTGGACAGGGGGCTTAAACATTCAGTACTTC. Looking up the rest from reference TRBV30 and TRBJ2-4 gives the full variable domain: SQTIHQWPATLVQPVGSPLSLECTVEGTSNPNLYWYRQAAGRGLQLLFYSVGIGQISSEVPQNLSASRPQDRQFILSSKKLLLSDSGFYLCAWTGGLNIQYFGAGTRLSVL.

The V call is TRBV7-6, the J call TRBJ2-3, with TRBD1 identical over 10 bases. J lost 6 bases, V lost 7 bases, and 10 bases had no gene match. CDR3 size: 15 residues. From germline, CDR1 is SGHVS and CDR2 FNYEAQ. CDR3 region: CASTLGQGQGDTQYF. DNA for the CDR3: TGTGCCAGCACCCTAGGACAGGGACAGGGGGATACGCAGTATTTT.

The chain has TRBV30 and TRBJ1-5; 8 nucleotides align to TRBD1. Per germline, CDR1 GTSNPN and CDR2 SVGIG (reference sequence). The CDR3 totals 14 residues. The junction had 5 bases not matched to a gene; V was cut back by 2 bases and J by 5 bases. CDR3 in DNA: TGTGCCTGGAGTAGGCAGGGGGCGCATCAGCCCCAGCATTTT. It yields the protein CAWSRQGAHQPQHF.

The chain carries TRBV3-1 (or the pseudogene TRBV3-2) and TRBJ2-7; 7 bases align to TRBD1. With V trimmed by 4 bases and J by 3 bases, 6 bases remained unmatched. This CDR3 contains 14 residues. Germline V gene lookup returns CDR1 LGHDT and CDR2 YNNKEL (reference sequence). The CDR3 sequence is CASSRTRDSYEQYF. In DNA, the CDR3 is TGTGCCAGCAGCCGAACCCGGGACAGCTACGAGCAGTACTTC.

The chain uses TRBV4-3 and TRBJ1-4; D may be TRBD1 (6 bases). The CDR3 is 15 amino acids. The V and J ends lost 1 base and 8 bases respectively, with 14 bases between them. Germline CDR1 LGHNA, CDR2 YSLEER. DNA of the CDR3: TGCGCCAGCAGCCAAGGTGACAGGTTAACGGAAAAACTGTTTTTT. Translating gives CASSQGDRLTEKLFF.